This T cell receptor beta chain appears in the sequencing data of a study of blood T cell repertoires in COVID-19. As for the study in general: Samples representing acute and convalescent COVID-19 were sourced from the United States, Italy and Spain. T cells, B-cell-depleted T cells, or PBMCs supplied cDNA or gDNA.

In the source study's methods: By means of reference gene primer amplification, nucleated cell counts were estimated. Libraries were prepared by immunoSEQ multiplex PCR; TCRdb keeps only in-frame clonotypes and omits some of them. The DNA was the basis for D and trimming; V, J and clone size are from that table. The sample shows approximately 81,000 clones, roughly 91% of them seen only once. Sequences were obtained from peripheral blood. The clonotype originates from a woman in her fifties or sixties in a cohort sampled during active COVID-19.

CDR3 DNA sequence: TGCGCCAGCGCCTCTGGTCTTGCGCCGATTGAGCAGTTCTTC. Amino acids: CASASGLAPIEQFF. The J gene is TRBJ2-1, the V gene TRBV5-1; D gene unclear. Trimming removed 7 bases from V and 9 bases from J, with 20 bases in between. Per germline, CDR1 SGHRS and CDR2 YFSETQ. This CDR3 contains 14 residues.